The present T cell receptor beta chain was sequenced within a study of shared clonotypes between healthy human individuals. This CDR3 region has 13 residues. Trimming pared 3 bases from V and 2 bases from J, leaving 7 bases between. Germline-derived CDR1 and CDR2 are SGHNT and YYREEE (reference sequence). Measured with immunoSEQ multiplex PCR; TCRdb has only the in-frame clones, and not every one. This table has roughly 110,000 clones, 68% appearing once. The sequence derives from a woman between 25 and 40 years old in good health. Sequencing was carried out using memory CD8+ T cells sorted from blood. The subset denotes: CD45RO+ cells pooled with CCR7-negative TemRA cells. This chain connects TRBV5-4 to TRBJ2-3; D not certain. CDR3 sequence: CASSYEPTDTQYF. CDR3 coding DNA: TGTGCCAGCAGCTATGAACCCACAGATACGCAGTATTTT.